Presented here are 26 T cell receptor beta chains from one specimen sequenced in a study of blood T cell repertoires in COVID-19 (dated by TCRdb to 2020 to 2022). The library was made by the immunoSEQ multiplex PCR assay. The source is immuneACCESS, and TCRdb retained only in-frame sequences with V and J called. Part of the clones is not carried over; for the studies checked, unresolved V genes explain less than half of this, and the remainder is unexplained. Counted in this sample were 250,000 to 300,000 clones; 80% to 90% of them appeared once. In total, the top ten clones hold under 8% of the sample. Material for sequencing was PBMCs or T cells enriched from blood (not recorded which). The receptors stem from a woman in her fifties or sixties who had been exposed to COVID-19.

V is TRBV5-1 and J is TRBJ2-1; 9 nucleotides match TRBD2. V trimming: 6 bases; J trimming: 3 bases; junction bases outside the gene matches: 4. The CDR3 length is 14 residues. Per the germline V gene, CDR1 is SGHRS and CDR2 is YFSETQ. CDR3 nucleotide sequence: TGCGCCAGCAATGGCGGGGGGGTCTACAATGAGCAGTTCTTC. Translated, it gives CASNGGGVYNEQFF.

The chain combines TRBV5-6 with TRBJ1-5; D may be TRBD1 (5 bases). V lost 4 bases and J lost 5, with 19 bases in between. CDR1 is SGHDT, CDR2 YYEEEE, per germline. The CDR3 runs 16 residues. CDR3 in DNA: TGTGCCAGCAGCACTCGGGGAGGGGTAAGCGATCAGCCCCAGCATTTT. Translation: CASSTRGGVSDQPQHF.

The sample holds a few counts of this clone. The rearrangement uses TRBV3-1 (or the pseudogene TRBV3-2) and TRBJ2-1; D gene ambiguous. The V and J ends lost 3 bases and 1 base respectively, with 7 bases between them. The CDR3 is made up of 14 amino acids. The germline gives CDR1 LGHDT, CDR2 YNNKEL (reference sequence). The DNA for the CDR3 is TGTGCCAGCAGCCACGGAGAGTCCTACAATGAGCAGTTCTTC. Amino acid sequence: CASSHGESYNEQFF.

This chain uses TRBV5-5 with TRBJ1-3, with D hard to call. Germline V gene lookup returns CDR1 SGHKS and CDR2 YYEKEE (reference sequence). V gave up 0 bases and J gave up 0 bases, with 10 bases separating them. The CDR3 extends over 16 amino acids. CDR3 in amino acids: CASSLVSGNSGNTIYF. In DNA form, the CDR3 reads TGTGCCAGCAGCTTGGTCTCGGGGAACTCTGGAAACACCATATATTTT.

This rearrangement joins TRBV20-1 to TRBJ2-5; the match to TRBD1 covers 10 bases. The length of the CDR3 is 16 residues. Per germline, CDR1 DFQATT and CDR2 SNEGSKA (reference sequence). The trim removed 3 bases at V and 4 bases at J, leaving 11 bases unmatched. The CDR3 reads CSASSAPTGGLETQYF. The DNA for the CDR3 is TGCAGTGCTAGTTCCGCCCCGACAGGGGGCTTAGAGACCCAGTACTTC.

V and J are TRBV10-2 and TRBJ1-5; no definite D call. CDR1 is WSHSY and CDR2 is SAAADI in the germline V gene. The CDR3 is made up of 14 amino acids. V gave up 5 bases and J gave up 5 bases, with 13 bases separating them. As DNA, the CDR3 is TGCGCCAGCAGTCAGAGGGCGCTCGATCAGCCCCAGCATTTT. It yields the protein CASSQRALDQPQHF.

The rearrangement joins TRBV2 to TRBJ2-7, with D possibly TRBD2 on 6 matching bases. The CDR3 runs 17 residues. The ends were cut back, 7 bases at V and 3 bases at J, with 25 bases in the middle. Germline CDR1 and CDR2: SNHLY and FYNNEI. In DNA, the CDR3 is TGTGCCAGCAATCCCGCCCCGGGAATGAGGGACTTCTACGAGCAGTACTTC. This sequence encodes CASNPAPGMRDFYEQYF.

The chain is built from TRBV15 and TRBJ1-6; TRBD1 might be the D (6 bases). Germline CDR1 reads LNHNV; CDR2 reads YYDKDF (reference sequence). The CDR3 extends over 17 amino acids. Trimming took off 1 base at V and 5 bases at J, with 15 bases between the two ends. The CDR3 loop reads CATSRGRWGHDNSPLHF. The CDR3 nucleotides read TGTGCCACCAGCAGAGGCCGGTGGGGGCACGATAATTCACCCCTCCACTTT.

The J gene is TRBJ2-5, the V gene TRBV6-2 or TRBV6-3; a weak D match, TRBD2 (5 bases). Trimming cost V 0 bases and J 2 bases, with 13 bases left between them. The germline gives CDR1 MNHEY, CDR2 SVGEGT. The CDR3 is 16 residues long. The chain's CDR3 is CASSYSRELPQETQYF. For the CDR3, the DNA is TGTGCCAGCAGTTACTCGAGGGAACTACCACAAGAGACCCAGTACTTC.

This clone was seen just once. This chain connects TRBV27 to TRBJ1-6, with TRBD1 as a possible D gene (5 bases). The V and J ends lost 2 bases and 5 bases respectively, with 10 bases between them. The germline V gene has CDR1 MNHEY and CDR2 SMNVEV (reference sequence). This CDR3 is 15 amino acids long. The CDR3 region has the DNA TGTGCCAGCAGTTTAAGGACAAGCGATAATTCACCCCTCCACTTT. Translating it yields CASSLRTSDNSPLHF.

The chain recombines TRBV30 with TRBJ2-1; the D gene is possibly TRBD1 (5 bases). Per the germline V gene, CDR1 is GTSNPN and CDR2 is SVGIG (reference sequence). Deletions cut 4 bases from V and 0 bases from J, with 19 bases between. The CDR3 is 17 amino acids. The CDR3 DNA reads TGTGCCTGGACCCGCCGAGCCCAGGGCTTCTCCTACAATGAGCAGTTCTTC. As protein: CAWTRRAQGFSYNEQFF. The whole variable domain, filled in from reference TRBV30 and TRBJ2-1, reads SQTIHQWPATLVQPVGSPLSLECTVEGTSNPNLYWYRQAAGRGLQLLFYSVGIGQISSEVPQNLSASRPQDRQFILSSKKLLLSDSGFYLCAWTRRAQGFSYNEQFFGPGTRLTVL.

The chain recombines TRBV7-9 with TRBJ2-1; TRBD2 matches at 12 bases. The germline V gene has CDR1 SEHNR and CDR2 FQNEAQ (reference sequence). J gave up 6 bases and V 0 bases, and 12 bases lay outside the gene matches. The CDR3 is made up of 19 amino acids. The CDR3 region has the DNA TGTGCCAGCAGCTTAGCTTTCGGGCAGAGACTAGCGGGGGCCAATGAGCAGTTCTTC. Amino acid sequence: CASSLAFGQRLAGANEQFF.

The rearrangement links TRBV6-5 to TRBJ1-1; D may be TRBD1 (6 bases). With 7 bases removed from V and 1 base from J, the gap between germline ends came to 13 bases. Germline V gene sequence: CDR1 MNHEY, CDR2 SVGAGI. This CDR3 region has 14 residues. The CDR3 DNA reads TGTGCCAGCACAGCTAGGGGGGGGAACACTGAAGCTTTCTTT. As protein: CASTARGGNTEAFF.

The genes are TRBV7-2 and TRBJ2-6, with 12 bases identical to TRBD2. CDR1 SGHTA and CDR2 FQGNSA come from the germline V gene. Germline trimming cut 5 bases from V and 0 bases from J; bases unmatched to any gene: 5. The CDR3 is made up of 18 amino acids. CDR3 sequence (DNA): TGTGCCAGCAGCCCACGACTAGCGGGGGACTCTGGGGCCAACGTCCTGACTTTC. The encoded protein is CASSPRLAGDSGANVLTF.

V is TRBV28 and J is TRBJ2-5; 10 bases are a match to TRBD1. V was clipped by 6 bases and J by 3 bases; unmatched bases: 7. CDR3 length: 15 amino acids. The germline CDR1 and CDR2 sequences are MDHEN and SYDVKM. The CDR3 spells CASSRRGQGEETQYF. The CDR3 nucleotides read TGTGCCAGCAGCCGACGAGGACAGGGGGAAGAGACCCAGTACTTC.

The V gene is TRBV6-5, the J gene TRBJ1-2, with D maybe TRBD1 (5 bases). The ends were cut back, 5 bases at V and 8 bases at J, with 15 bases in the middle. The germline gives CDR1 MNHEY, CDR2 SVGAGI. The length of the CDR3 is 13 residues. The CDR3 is CASSQTSGAGYTF. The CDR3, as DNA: TGTGCCAGCAGTCAGACGAGCGGGGCGGGCTACACCTTC.

CDR3 bases: TGTGCCAGCTCCAATTTTCGCGGGGAAAAACTGTTTTTT. Its translation: CASSNFRGEKLFF. This chain links TRBV2 with TRBJ1-4; D not certain. Trimming cost V 8 bases and J 8 bases, with 15 bases left between them. Germline V gives CDR1 SNHLY, CDR2 FYNNEI. The CDR3 contains 13 residues.

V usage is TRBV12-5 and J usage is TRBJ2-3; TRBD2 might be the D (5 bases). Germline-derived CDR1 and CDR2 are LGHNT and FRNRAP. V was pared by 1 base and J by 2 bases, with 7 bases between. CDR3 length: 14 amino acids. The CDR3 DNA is TGTGCTAGTGGTTTGGGACTATCCACAGATACGCAGTATTTT. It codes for CASGLGLSTDTQYF.

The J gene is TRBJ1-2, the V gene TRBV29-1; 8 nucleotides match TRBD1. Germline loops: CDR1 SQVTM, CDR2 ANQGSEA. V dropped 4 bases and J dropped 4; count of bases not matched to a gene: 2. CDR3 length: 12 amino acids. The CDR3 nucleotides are TGCAGCGTTGCTGGACAGGGCTATGGCTACACCTTC. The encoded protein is CSVAGQGYGYTF.

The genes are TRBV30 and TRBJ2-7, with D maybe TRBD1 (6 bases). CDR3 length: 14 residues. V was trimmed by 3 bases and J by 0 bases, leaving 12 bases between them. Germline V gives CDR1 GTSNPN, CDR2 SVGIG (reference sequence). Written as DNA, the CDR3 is TGTGCCTGGAGGCCCGGACAGAACTCCTACGAGCAGTACTTC. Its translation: CAWRPGQNSYEQYF.

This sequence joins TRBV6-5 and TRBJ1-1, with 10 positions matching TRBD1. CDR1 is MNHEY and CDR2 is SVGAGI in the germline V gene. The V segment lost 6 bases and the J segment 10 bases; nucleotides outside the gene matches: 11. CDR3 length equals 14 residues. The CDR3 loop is CASRPSRDRGGAFF. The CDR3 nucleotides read TGTGCCAGCAGGCCTAGCCGGGACAGGGGAGGAGCTTTCTTT.

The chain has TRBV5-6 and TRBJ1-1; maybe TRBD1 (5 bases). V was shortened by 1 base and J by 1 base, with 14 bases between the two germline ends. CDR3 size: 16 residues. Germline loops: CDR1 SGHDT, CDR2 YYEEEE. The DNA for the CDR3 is TGTGCCAGCAGCTTGAGGGGTAACCTTTGGAACACTGAAGCTTTCTTT. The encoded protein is CASSLRGNLWNTEAFF.

CDR3 in amino acids: CASSLSDSVTDTQYF. CDR3 coding DNA: TGCGCCAGCAGCCTAAGCGACAGCGTCACAGATACGCAGTATTTT. The rearrangement joins TRBV4-3 to TRBJ2-3, with D possibly matching TRBD1 (5 bases). This CDR3 has 15 residues. The germline V gene encodes CDR1 LGHNA and CDR2 YSLEER. With 4 bases removed from V and 2 bases from J, the gap between germline ends came to 13 bases.

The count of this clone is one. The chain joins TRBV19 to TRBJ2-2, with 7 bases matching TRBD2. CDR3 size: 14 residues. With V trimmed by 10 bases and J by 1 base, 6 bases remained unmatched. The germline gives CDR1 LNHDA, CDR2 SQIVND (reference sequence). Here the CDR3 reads CATSQRGNTGELFF. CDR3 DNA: TGTGCCACCTCCCAGCGGGGGAACACCGGGGAGCTGTTTTTT.

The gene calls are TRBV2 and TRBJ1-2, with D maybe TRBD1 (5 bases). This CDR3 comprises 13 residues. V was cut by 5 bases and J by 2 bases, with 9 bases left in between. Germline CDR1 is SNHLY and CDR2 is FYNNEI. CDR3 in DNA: TGTGCCAGCAGTAGACAGAGCAACTATGGCTACACCTTC. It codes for CASSRQSNYGYTF. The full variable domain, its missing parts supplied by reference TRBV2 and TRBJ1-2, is EPEVTQTPSHQVTQMGQEVILRCVPISNHLYFYWYRQILGQKVEFLVSFYNNEISEKSEIFDDQFSVERPDGSNFTLKIRSTKLEDSAMYFCASSRQSNYGYTFGSGTRLTVV.

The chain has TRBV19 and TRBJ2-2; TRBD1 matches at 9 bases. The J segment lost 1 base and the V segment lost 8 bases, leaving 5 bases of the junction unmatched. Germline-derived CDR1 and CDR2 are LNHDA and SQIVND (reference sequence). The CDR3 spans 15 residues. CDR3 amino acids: CASSQGARNTGELFF. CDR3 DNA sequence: TGTGCCAGTTCACAGGGGGCACGGAACACCGGGGAGCTGTTTTTT.